This T cell receptor beta chain was observed in a study of cytomegalovirus exposure and HLA in healthy donors. V gave up 4 bases and J gave up 2 bases; unmatched junction bases: 8. The CDR3 covers 15 residues. Germline-derived CDR1 and CDR2 are SGHDT and YYEEEE. The study ran its PCR with 60 Vbeta and 13 Jbeta primers. Method: immunoSEQ multiplex PCR; TCRdb's copy keeps in-frame clones and lacks some. This specimen shows around 100,000 clones; the ten leading clones hold 0.55% to 0.6%. Sequencing input: PBMCs. The TCR comes from a man aged 50 or older in good health and CMV-seronegative. The J gene is TRBJ1-2, the V gene TRBV5-6, with 7 bases fitting TRBD1. CDR3 amino acids: CASSTPDRKNYGYTF. DNA of the CDR3: TGTGCCAGCAGCACCCCGGACAGGAAGAACTATGGCTACACCTTC. Drawing the rest from reference TRBV5-6 and TRBJ1-2, the complete variable domain is DAGVTQSPTHLIKTRGQQVTLRCSPKSGHDTVSWYQQALGQGPQFIFQYYEEEERQRGNFPDRFSGHQFPNYSSELNVNALLLGDSALYLCASSTPDRKNYGYTFGSGTRLTVV.